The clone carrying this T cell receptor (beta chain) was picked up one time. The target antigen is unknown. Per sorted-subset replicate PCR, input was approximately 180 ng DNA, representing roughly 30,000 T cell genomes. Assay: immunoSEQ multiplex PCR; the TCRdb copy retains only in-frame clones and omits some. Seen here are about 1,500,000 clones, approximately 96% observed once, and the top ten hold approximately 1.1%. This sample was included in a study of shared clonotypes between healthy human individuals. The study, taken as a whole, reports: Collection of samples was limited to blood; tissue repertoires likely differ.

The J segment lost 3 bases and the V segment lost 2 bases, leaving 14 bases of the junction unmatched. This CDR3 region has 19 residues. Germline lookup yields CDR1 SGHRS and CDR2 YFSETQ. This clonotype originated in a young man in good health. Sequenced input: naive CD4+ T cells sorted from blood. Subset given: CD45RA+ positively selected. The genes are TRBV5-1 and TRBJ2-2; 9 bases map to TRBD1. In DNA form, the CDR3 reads TGCGCCAGCAGCTTAATCCCGGGACAGGGCGCTTCCTACACCGGGGAGCTGTTTTTT. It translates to CASSLIPGQGASYTGELFF.